A single T cell receptor beta chain is shown here with its context. In its sample, this clonotype was seen many times. Its binding antigen is unknown. Base quality data are lacking; no much larger clone is found one base away. This sample is drawn from a study of neurological immune-mediated disorders (dated by TCRdb to between 2018 and 2020). The study in broad terms: Peripheral blood TCR-beta repertoires from HTLV-I-associated myelopathy (HAM/TSP) patients, multiple sclerosis patients and healthy controls were compared by UMI-based sequencing. Alongside PBMC samples, the set of approximately 100 TCR-beta libraries contained longitudinal samples, technical triplicates, and paired CD4+ and CD8+ T-cell subsets that had been sorted. Of the 60 to 70 subjects in the cohort, about 14 were HAM/TSP patients, about 35 were multiple sclerosis patients, and about 20 were healthy controls. The investigation overall reported the following: TCR clonal expansion was highest in HAM/TSP patients and lowest in MS patients, with MS patients falling below even healthy controls. Across subjects, expanded clones never shared an identical CDR3 amino acid sequence, which suggests that the TCR-beta repertoires in every group were private.

To synthesize cDNA, template-switch 5'RACE was performed with a primer carrying a 10-nucleotide random unique molecular identifier so that each TCR transcript was tagged. Each sequencing run produced over 190 million TCR-beta sequences covering 15-18 subjects. The RNeasy kit was used for extraction of total RNA. TCR-beta VDJ regions were amplified with primers for the TCR constant region and the 5'RACE anchor, using the KAPA Real-time Library Amplification kit. A first PCR added sample indexes and Illumina adaptors, and a second PCR then raised library yield. After Ampure bead purification, the roughly 650 bp TCR product was size-selected on a 2% E-gel SizeSelection system. Before pooling, library quality was checked on a Bioanalyzer, concentration was measured with Qubit, and libraries were quantified with the Kapa Library Quantification kit. An Illumina HiSeq 2500 was used to sequence the libraries paired-end at 2 x 150 bp. To increase sequence diversity, about 25-31% phiX was spiked into each library pool. Turning to the authors' computational methods: The UMI-based MiGEC pipeline processed quality-filtered reads and removed over 90% of raw TCR sequences during error correction. VDJ genes were aligned to IMGT germline references, and clonotypes were defined by unique CDR3 amino acid sequence plus V-J genes. VDJtools evaluated clonal expansion, Shannon diversity and CDR3 relatedness (CalcPairwiseDistances, ClusterSamples); CLCbio workbench built phylogenetic trees. Using coefficient-of-variation modelling across technical triplicates, the study counted a clone as expanded if it had at least 8 unique UMIs. TCRdb ran its own pipeline on the public reads, namely fastp trimming at Q25 and MiXCR clone calling, and kept in-frame beta chains. Each CDR3 protein appears once, grouped with its most common genes and DNA. The authors' filters were not applied to this entry. The table for this sample lists 30,000 or so distinct CDR3 sequences; under 5% of them were counted only once. The top ten hold about 23% of the sample.

At the junction V is shortened by 0 bases and J by 11 bases, with 19 bases in between. From the cysteine up to the phenylalanine, the CDR3 has a length of 16 residues. Only CDR3 DNA remains: 48 bases, in frame from the first base. CDR1 and CDR2 (LGHDT, YNNKEL) derive from the germline V gene (reference sequence). The healthy controls were volunteers from blood banks in Maryland, USA. Sorted-subset TCR libraries were prepared from approximately 1 million sorted CD4+ or CD8+ T cells. PBMCs were separated from peripheral blood using Ficoll-Hypaque density gradient centrifugation and then cryopreserved in liquid nitrogen. The study also sequenced paired sorted CD4+ and CD8+ subsets from healthy controls, HAM/TSP patients and MS patients.

Sequenced sample: CD4+ T cells from blood. The TCR originated in a woman in her thirties or forties in good health. The sequence is built from TRBV3-1 and TRBJ1-4; no D gene can be assigned with confidence. The bases read TGTGCCAGCAGCCAAGAAAATCCGGGGAATTTGGAGAAACTGTTTTTT. The translation is CASSQENPGNLEKLFF.